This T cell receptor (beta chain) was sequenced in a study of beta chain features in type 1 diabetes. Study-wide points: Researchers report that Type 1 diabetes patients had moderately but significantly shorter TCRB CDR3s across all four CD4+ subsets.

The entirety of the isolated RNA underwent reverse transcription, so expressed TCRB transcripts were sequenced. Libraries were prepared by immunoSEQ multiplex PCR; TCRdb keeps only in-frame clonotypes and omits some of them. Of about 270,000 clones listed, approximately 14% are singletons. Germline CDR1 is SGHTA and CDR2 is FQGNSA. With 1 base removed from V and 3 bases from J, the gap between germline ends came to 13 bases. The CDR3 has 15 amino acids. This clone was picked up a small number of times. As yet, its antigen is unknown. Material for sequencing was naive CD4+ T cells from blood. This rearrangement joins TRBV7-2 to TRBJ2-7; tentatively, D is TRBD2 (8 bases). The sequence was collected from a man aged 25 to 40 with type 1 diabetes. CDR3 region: CASSLETGTSYEQYF. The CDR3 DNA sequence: TGTGCCAGCAGCTTAGAGACAGGGACTAGCTACGAGCAGTACTTC.